This entry lists 22 T cell receptor beta chains sequenced from one sample in a study of identical twins. One entry per CDR3 protein results from TCRdb running MiXCR on the 5' RACE reads. The sample lists about 450,000 distinct CDR3 sequences, less than 20% occurring once. Specimen: naive T cells sorted from blood. These TCRs come from a man aged 50-59 years in good health.

The gene calls are TRBV28 and TRBJ2-3, with a possible D match to TRBD2 (6 bases). The CDR3 consists of 13 residues. The germline CDR1 and CDR2 sequences are MDHEN and SYDVKM. Trimming shortened V by 2 bases and J by 4 bases, and 7 bases separated the two germline ends. CDR3 residues: CASSLREPDTQYF. DNA for the CDR3: TGTGCCAGCAGTTTACGGGAGCCAGATACGCAGTATTTT.

This clonotype showed up many times. The chain links TRBV29-1 to TRBJ1-5, with a tentative D call TRBD1 (6 bases). The CDR3 contains 13 residues. Germline CDR1 SQVTM, CDR2 ANQGSEA. V was pared by 4 bases and J by 4 bases, with 11 bases between. The CDR3 loop reads CSVATDRNQPQHF. For the CDR3, the DNA is TGCAGCGTTGCCACGGACAGAAATCAGCCCCAGCATTTT.

Comments on this clonotype: The junction and the germline gene differ at one end; a read error may be behind it. The chain recombines TRBV6-1 with TRBJ2-1; TRBD2 matches 10 bases. The germline V gene has CDR1 MNHNS and CDR2 SASEGT. CDR3 size: 15 residues. CDR3: CASREASGSANEQFF. The CDR3 DNA is TGTGCCAGCAGGGAAGCTAGCGGGAGCGCCAATGAGCAGTTCTTC.

This rearrangement joins TRBV11-2 to TRBJ2-3; 8 positions agree with TRBD2. This CDR3 comprises 16 residues. Germline CDR1 is SGHAT and CDR2 is FQNNGV. With 2 bases clipped from V and 3 bases from J, the junction kept 7 bases outside the gene matches. The CDR3 region is CASSLNRGLATDTQYF. CDR3 nucleotides: TGTGCCAGCAGCTTAAATCGTGGACTAGCTACAGATACGCAGTATTTT.

The chain is built from TRBV6-1 and TRBJ2-7; D is perhaps TRBD1 (6 bases). The germline CDR1 and CDR2 sequences are MNHNS and SASEGT. The CDR3 loop spans 14 amino acids. Trimming removed 6 bases from V and 5 bases from J, with 17 bases in between. The CDR3 DNA reads as TGTGCCAGCAGCGACAGGCTAAAGCATCACGAGCAGTACTTC. Its protein is CASSDRLKHHEQYF.

This clonotype was seen at least ten times. The V and J genes are TRBV5-1 and TRBJ2-3; D assignment may be TRBD1 or TRBD2 (5 bases each). CDR3 length: 16 amino acids. Germline V gives CDR1 SGHRS, CDR2 YFSETQ. Trimming took 4 bases from V and 5 from J, leaving 20 bases between them. CDR3 coding DNA: TGCGCCAGCAGCCCTACCGGGACCCCGCGTCAAGATACGCAGTATTTT. This encodes CASSPTGTPRQDTQYF.

In this sample, this clonotype turned up a few times. V gene TRBV7-3 combines with J gene TRBJ2-1; 7 nucleotides agree with TRBD1. CDR3 length: 14 residues. CDR1 SGHTA and CDR2 FQGTGA come from the germline V gene. Losses at the gene ends were 2 bases for V and 8 bases for J; bases not matched to a gene: 6. DNA of the CDR3: TGTGCCAGCAGCTTAGCCCTCCAGGGGGATGAGCAGTTCTTC. As protein: CASSLALQGDEQFF.

Comments on this clonotype: Just one base apart from a much larger clone, this may be a read error. The rearrangement links TRBV20-1 to TRBJ1-1; TRBD1 aligns across 7 bases. V was pared by 0 bases and J by 5 bases, with 6 bases of the junction left unmatched. The germline gives CDR1 DFQATT, CDR2 SNEGSKA (reference sequence). This CDR3 comprises 14 residues. The CDR3 DNA sequence: TGCAGTGCTAGAGAGCCAGGGGGTTTTACTGAAGCTTTCTTT. This translates into CSAREPGGFTEAFF.

This clonotype was observed a few times. The chain combines TRBV9 with TRBJ2-1; D perhaps matches TRBD1 (6 bases). V lost 3 bases, J lost 8 bases, and 18 bases lay in between. CDR1 SGDLS and CDR2 YYNGEE come from the germline V gene. This CDR3 has 15 amino acids. CDR3 nucleotides: TGTGCCAGCAGCGGGACGGGACACCTTTTGGATGAGCAGTTCTTC. It yields the protein CASSGTGHLLDEQFF.

This clonotype has ten or more counts. This chain uses TRBV6-2 or TRBV6-3 with TRBJ1-1, with a weak D call TRBD1 (5 bases). The CDR3 is 16 residues long. CDR1 and CDR2 from the germline V gene are MNHEY and SVGEGT. V lost 6 bases and J lost 0, with 17 bases in between. CDR3 amino acids: CASRYAPGALNTEAFF. In DNA form, the CDR3 reads TGTGCCAGCAGATACGCCCCCGGGGCCCTGAACACTGAAGCTTTCTTT.

CDR3 DNA: TGCAGTGCTAGGAGGGCAGGGAGAGAAAAACTGTTTTTT. It encodes CSARRAGREKLFF. The J gene is TRBJ1-4, the V gene TRBV20-1; the D gene is possibly TRBD1 (5 bases). The V end lost 3 bases, the J end lost 8 bases, and 13 bases lay between the germline ends. This CDR3 has 13 amino acids. Per germline, CDR1 DFQATT and CDR2 SNEGSKA (reference sequence).

Details on this clonotype: A read error is possible here, since a much larger clone lies one base away. The chain joins TRBV20-1 to TRBJ2-7; D is ambiguous. The CDR3 length is 10 residues. The germline V and J ends were trimmed by 4 bases and 4 bases, with 5 bases remaining between them. CDR1 and CDR2 from the germline V gene are DFQATT and SNEGSKA (reference sequence). CDR3 protein: CSAIKYEQYF. CDR3 DNA sequence: TGCAGTGCTATAAAATACGAGCAGTACTTC.

The sample holds many counts of this clonotype. The genes are TRBV2 and TRBJ2-7; D not certain. V lost 1 base, J lost 3 bases, and 7 bases lay in between. The length of the CDR3 is 13 residues. Germline CDR1 reads SNHLY; CDR2 reads FYNNEI. The CDR3 sequence: CASSEGSYYEQYF. CDR3 in DNA: TGTGCCAGCAGTGAAGGCAGTTACTACGAGCAGTACTTC. The variable domain in full, with the rest retrieved from reference TRBV2 and TRBJ2-7, is EPEVTQTPSHQVTQMGQEVILRCVPISNHLYFYWYRQILGQKVEFLVSFYNNEISEKSEIFDDQFSVERPDGSNFTLKIRSTKLEDSAMYFCASSEGSYYEQYFGPGTRLTVT.

The rearrangement links TRBV6-1 to TRBJ2-3; 8 bases map to TRBD1. Trimming cost V 6 bases and J 4 bases; bases outside gene matches: 9. Germline-derived CDR1 and CDR2 are MNHNS and SASEGT. The CDR3 totals 15 residues. The CDR3 loop reads CASRAWQGAADTQYF. The CDR3 DNA is TGTGCCAGCAGGGCCTGGCAGGGGGCCGCAGATACGCAGTATTTT.

The V gene is TRBV20-1, the J gene TRBJ2-5; no reliable D call. The length of the CDR3 is 11 residues. From germline, CDR1 is DFQATT and CDR2 SNEGSKA (reference sequence). Trimming cost V 2 bases and J 5 bases, with 6 bases left between them. CDR3 sequence (DNA): TGCAGTGCTAGATTTGAGGAGACCCAGTACTTC. Amino acid sequence: CSARFEETQYF.

V gene TRBV12-3 or TRBV12-4 combines with J gene TRBJ1-1, with 7 bases aligning to TRBD1. The CDR3 is made up of 13 amino acids. With 7 bases clipped from V and 11 bases from J, the junction kept 13 bases outside the gene matches. CDR3 amino acids: CASTIRRDSGAFF. For the CDR3, the DNA is TGTGCCAGCACAATCCGTCGGGACAGTGGCGCTTTCTTT.

Ten or more counts support this clonotype. The chain recombines TRBV28 with TRBJ2-7; D is perhaps TRBD1 (6 bases). V lost 4 bases and J 1 base, leaving 11 bases between the germline ends. The CDR3 totals 14 residues. Germline assignment: CDR1 MDHEN and CDR2 SYDVKM. The CDR3 region has the DNA TGTGCCAGCAGTTGGGGGCAATCATCCTACGAGCAGTACTTC. The encoded protein is CASSWGQSSYEQYF. The whole variable domain, filled in from reference TRBV28 and TRBJ2-7, reads DVKVTQSSRYLVKRTGEKVFLECVQDMDHENMFWYRQDPGLGLRLIYFSYDVKMKEKGDIPEGYSVSREKKERFSLILESASTNQTSMYLCASSWGQSSYEQYFGPGTRLTVT.

The chain couples TRBV4-3 to TRBJ2-3; unclear D gene. The CDR3 length is 18 residues. V was shortened by 1 base and J by 3 bases, with 20 bases between the two germline ends. Germline-derived CDR1 and CDR2 are LGHNA and YSLEER. Here the CDR3 DNA reads TGCGCCAGCAGCCAAGCTCGCCGTGAGACGGCCTTAACAGATACGCAGTATTTT. It specifies CASSQARRETALTDTQYF.

At least ten counts were recorded for this clonotype. The chain employs TRBV6-1 and TRBJ2-7; 9 bases match TRBD2. The CDR3 covers 15 residues. V lost 4 bases and J lost 2; bases outside the gene matches: 6. CDR1 is MNHNS, CDR2 SASEGT, per germline. This CDR3 is CASSAVAGVTYEQYF. CDR3 DNA: TGTGCCAGCAGTGCGGTAGCGGGGGTAACCTACGAGCAGTACTTC.

This clonotype was detected only once. The chain carries TRBV3-1 and TRBJ2-1; D is uncertain. V gave up 3 bases and J gave up 4 bases, with 13 bases separating them. CDR3 size: 15 residues. Germline V lookup: CDR1 LGHDT, CDR2 YNNKEL (reference sequence). CDR3 sequence (DNA): TGTGCCAGCAGCCATCGGGCAGTCCCATACAATGAGCAGTTCTTC. As protein: CASSHRAVPYNEQFF.

The chain recombines TRBV28 with TRBJ2-7; D gene ambiguous. Trimming cost V 4 bases and J 12 bases, with 22 bases left between them. Germline V gene lookup returns CDR1 MDHEN and CDR2 SYDVKM. The CDR3 consists of 14 residues. Here the CDR3 reads CASSSSPAIIKRYF. CDR3 DNA: TGTGCCAGCAGTTCTTCCCCCGCTATAATCAAGCGGTACTTC. The whole variable domain, remainder taken from reference TRBV28 and TRBJ2-7, is DVKVTQSSRYLVKRTGEKVFLECVQDMDHENMFWYRQDPGLGLRLIYFSYDVKMKEKGDIPEGYSVSREKKERFSLILESASTNQTSMYLCASSSSPAIIKRYFGPGTRLTVT.

This clonotype was observed many times. The V and J genes are TRBV9 and TRBJ1-3; a weak D match, TRBD1 (6 bases). Trimming took 4 bases from V and 0 from J, leaving 17 bases between them. The CDR3 is 17 residues long. Germline CDR1 and CDR2: SGDLS and YYNGEE. The CDR3 DNA is TGTGCCAGCAGCCTACGAACAGGGTCCGACTCTGGAAACACCATATATTTT. The encoded protein is CASSLRTGSDSGNTIYF.